This T cell receptor beta chain derives from a study of blood T cell repertoires in COVID-19. Participants reported their clinical history, and cohort assignment relied on those reports. Symptom resolution, clearance, or two negative PCRs marked donors in Cohort 3 as recovered. Germline trimming cut 0 bases from V and 5 bases from J; bases unmatched to any gene: 3. The germline gives CDR1 MNHEY, CDR2 SVGAGI. There are 15 residues in the CDR3. Some clones are missing from TCRdb's copy, which holds only in-frame ones; the method was immunoSEQ multiplex PCR. The sample includes approximately 260,000 clones, approximately 84% of them seen just once.

Sequencing was performed on PBMCs or T cells enriched from blood (not recorded which). The receptor comes from a man between 50 and 59 years old who had recovered from COVID-19. The chain joins TRBV6-5 to TRBJ2-2; 7 nucleotides line up with TRBD1. Here the CDR3 DNA reads TGTGCCAGCAGTTACTCGGAACAGGGGACCGGGGAGCTGTTTTTT. Protein sequence: CASSYSEQGTGELFF.